This T cell receptor beta chain was obtained from a study of blood T cell repertoires in COVID-19. Overall study: Sources were T cells, B-cell-depleted T cells, or PBMCs; the material itself was cDNA or gDNA.

Germline CDR1 and CDR2: SGHRS and YFSETQ. The CDR3 is 16 residues long. J gave up 5 bases and V 3 bases, and 8 bases lay outside the gene matches. In the authors' methods: How many nucleated cells were present was estimated from reference gene primer amplification. Some clones are missing from TCRdb's copy, which holds only in-frame ones; the method was immunoSEQ multiplex PCR. Clonal size and the V and J genes are those of that table, whereas D and trimming came from the DNA. The repertoire holds 200,000 or so clones, with 80% to 85% as singletons. The chain couples TRBV5-1 to TRBJ2-3; TRBD2 aligns across 11 bases. Sample: peripheral blood. The TCR sequence derives from a human donor in a cohort sampled during active COVID-19. The CDR3 is CASSSSSGRGVDTQYF. The CDR3 nucleotides are TGCGCCAGCAGCTCAAGTAGCGGGAGGGGTGTAGATACGCAGTATTTT.